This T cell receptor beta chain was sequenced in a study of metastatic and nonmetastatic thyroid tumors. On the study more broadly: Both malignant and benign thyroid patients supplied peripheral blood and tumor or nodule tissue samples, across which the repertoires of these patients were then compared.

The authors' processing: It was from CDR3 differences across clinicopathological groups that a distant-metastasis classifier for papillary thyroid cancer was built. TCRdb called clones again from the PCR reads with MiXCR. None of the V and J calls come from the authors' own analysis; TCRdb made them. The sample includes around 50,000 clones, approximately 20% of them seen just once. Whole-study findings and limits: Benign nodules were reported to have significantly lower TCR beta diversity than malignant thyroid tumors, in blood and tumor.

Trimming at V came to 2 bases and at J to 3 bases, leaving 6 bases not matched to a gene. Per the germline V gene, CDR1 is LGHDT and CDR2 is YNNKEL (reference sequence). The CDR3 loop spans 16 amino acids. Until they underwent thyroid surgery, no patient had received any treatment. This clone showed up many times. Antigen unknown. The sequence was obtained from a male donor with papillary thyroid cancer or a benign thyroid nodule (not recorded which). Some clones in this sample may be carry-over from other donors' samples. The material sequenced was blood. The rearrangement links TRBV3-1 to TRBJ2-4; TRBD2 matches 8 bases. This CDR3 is CASSQLGGLVKNIQYF. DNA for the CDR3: TGTGCCAGCAGCCAACTAGGGGGACTAGTCAAAAACATTCAGTACTTC.